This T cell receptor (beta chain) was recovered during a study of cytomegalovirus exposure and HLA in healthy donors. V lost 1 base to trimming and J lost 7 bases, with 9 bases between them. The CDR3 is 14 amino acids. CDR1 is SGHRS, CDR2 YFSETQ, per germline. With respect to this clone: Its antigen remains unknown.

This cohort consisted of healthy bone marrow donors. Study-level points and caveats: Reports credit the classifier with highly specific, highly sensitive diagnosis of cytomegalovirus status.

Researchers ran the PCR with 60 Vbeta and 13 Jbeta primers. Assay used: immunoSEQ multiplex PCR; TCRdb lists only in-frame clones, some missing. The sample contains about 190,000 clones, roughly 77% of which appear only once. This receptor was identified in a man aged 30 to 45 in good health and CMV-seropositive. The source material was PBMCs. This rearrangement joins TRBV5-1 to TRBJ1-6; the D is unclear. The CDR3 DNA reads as TGCGCCAGCAGCTTGCAGGCAATCAATTCACCCCTCCACTTT. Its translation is CASSLQAINSPLHF.